The next 24 T cell receptor beta chains were all read from a single sample in a study of blood T cell repertoires in COVID-19. Only in-frame clones appear in the TCRdb table, and some are missing; sequencing was by immunoSEQ multiplex PCR. The sample yields about 60,000 clones, roughly 83% seen once. The specimen sequenced was peripheral blood. The receptors stem from a man under 40 with COVID-19, enrolled during active disease.

The CDR3 here is CASSQTTQGIHTEAFF. As DNA, the CDR3 is TGTGCCAGTAGCCAAACAACGCAGGGGATCCACACTGAAGCTTTCTTT. V and J are TRBV19 and TRBJ1-1; D may be TRBD1 (6 bases). The CDR3 spans 16 residues. Trimming stripped 6 bases from V and 3 bases from J, with 20 bases between. From germline, CDR1 is LNHDA and CDR2 SQIVND (reference sequence).

The rearrangement uses TRBV12-3 or TRBV12-4 and TRBJ2-1; D call uncertain. Trimming removed 8 bases from V and 4 bases from J, with 6 bases in between. This CDR3 has 11 residues. In DNA, the CDR3 is TGTGCCAGCTCGGGTTACAATGAGCAGTTCTTC. Translation: CASSGYNEQFF.

The CDR3: CASSISSAYEQYF. Here the CDR3 DNA reads TGTGCCAGTAGTATCTCCAGTGCCTACGAGCAGTACTTC. This chain uses TRBV19 with TRBJ2-7, with D unclear. The V gene lost 3 bases and the J gene lost 2 bases, with 8 bases spanning the gap. Germline V gene sequence: CDR1 LNHDA, CDR2 SQIVND (reference sequence). The CDR3 is 13 residues long.

The chain carries TRBV4-1 and TRBJ1-4; perhaps TRBD1 as D (6 bases). The CDR3 consists of 15 residues. Trimming removed 8 bases at V and 7 bases at J, with 20 bases between. CDR1 and CDR2 from the germline V gene are MGHRA and YSYEKL. CDR3 DNA sequence: TGCGCCAGCGGGGGCGTGGGTTTCATGAGTGAAAAACTGTTTTTT. The encoded protein is CASGGVGFMSEKLFF.

The chain employs TRBV3-1 (or the pseudogene TRBV3-2) and TRBJ2-7; the match to TRBD2 covers 12 bases. Germline V gene lookup returns CDR1 LGHDT and CDR2 YNNKEL (reference sequence). The length of the CDR3 is 19 residues. The V gene end was trimmed by 0 bases and the J gene end by 1 base; junction bases not matched to a gene: 10. The CDR3 here is CASSQDPSGRARFSYEQYF. The CDR3, as DNA: TGTGCCAGCAGCCAAGATCCTAGCGGGAGGGCCCGCTTTTCCTACGAGCAGTACTTC.

The chain joins TRBV6-5 to TRBJ1-2, with 7 bases aligning to TRBD1. Germline V gene sequence: CDR1 MNHEY, CDR2 SVGAGI. V was pared by 6 bases and J by 3 bases, with 4 bases of the junction left unmatched. The CDR3 totals 13 residues. CDR3 in amino acids: CASRVTGDYGYTF. The CDR3 coding sequence is TGTGCCAGCAGAGTTACAGGGGACTATGGCTACACCTTC.

The gene calls are TRBV29-1 and TRBJ2-3, with 14 bases aligning to TRBD2. Germline lookup yields CDR1 SQVTM and CDR2 ANQGSEA. This CDR3 has 14 amino acids. The junction had 2 bases not matched to a gene; V was cut back by 6 bases and J by 3 bases. In DNA, the CDR3 is TGCAGCGTATGGACTAGCGGGAGGACAGATACGCAGTATTTT. This sequence encodes CSVWTSGRTDTQYF.

V and J are TRBV12-5 and TRBJ1-2; D is perhaps TRBD1 (6 bases). The ends were cut back, 6 bases at V and 4 bases at J, with 15 bases in the middle. This CDR3 contains 14 residues. Germline CDR1 and CDR2: LGHNT and FRNRAP. In DNA, the CDR3 is TGTGCTAGTGGGTCCCTCCCAGGGGCCTATGGCTACACCTTC. Translation: CASGSLPGAYGYTF.

This clone came up once. V is TRBV6-2 or TRBV6-3 and J is TRBJ2-2, with TRBD1 identical over 9 bases. This CDR3 region has 15 residues. J was trimmed by 3 bases and V by 5 bases; bases with no gene match: 4. Germline values: CDR1 MNHEY, CDR2 SVGEGT. CDR3 region: CASSPQGADTGELFF. The CDR3 DNA sequence: TGTGCCAGCAGTCCACAGGGGGCGGACACCGGGGAGCTGTTTTTT.

Written as DNA, the CDR3 is TGTGCCAGCGGCCACAGCCTATACAATGAGCAGTTCTTC. Amino acids: CASGHSLYNEQFF. The chain uses TRBV28 and TRBJ2-1; D is unresolved. The CDR3 is made up of 13 amino acids. Deletions cut 8 bases from V and 4 bases from J, with 12 bases between. Germline V gene data show CDR1 as MDHEN and CDR2 as SYDVKM.

The V call is TRBV24-1, the J call TRBJ2-1; D perhaps matches TRBD2 (6 bases). The V gene's germline CDR1 is KGHDR and CDR2 SFDVKD. This CDR3 is built from 15 residues. Trimming stripped 5 bases from V and 7 bases from J, with 17 bases between. For the CDR3, the DNA is TGTGCCACCAGTGCCCCGTGGGGGGATCCGAATGAGCAGTTCTTC. Translated, it gives CATSAPWGDPNEQFF.

V is TRBV11-2 and J is TRBJ1-2; D not certain. The CDR3 contains 14 residues. Germline CDR1 is SGHAT and CDR2 is FQNNGV. V was pared by 1 base and J by 5 bases, with 11 bases between. The CDR3 DNA follows: TGTGCCAGCAGCTTAGGGGCTACCGCATATGGCTACACCTTC. Protein sequence: CASSLGATAYGYTF.

The genes are TRBV28 and TRBJ2-6; 9 bases map to TRBD1. Germline CDR1 and CDR2: MDHEN and SYDVKM. The length of the CDR3 is 15 residues. Trimming took 6 bases from V and 0 from J; bases not matched to a gene: 0. The CDR3 reads CASRDRGSGANVLTF. DNA for the CDR3: TGTGCCAGCAGGGACAGGGGCTCTGGGGCCAACGTCCTGACTTTC.

The chain couples TRBV2 to TRBJ2-7; D is undetermined. Germline CDR1 SNHLY, CDR2 FYNNEI. The CDR3 loop spans 11 amino acids. Trimming cost V 6 bases and J 6 bases, with 9 bases left between them. The DNA for the CDR3 is TGTGCCAGCAGCTTAGTCCTCGAGCAGTACTTC. Protein: CASSLVLEQYF.

The CDR3 sequence: CASIGQGNSPLHF. CDR3 nucleotide sequence: TGTGCCAGTATTGGACAGGGCAATTCACCCCTCCACTTT. This chain connects TRBV19 to TRBJ1-6; 8 bases agree with TRBD1. The J segment lost 7 bases and the V segment lost 7 bases, leaving 3 bases of the junction unmatched. The CDR3 sequence is 13 residues long. Germline CDR1 reads LNHDA; CDR2 reads SQIVND (reference sequence).

The V gene is TRBV19, the J gene TRBJ2-7, with D maybe TRBD2 (6 bases). In germline, CDR1 is LNHDA, CDR2 SQIVND (reference sequence). V was trimmed by 5 bases and J by 3 bases, leaving 14 bases between them. The CDR3 has 14 amino acids. CDR3 in amino acids: CASSFRDSIYEQYF. The CDR3 DNA reads as TGTGCCAGTAGTTTCCGGGACTCTATCTACGAGCAGTACTTC.

This chain joins TRBV4-3 and TRBJ2-2; D perhaps matches TRBD2 (6 bases). Looked up from germline, CDR1 is LGHNA and CDR2 is YSLEER. This CDR3 is 18 amino acids long. With 0 bases removed from V and 8 bases from J, the gap between germline ends came to 22 bases. Written as DNA, the CDR3 is TGCGCCAGCAGCCAAGAACCCCAGAATGGGGGGTTGGCGGGGGAGCTGTTTTTT. Protein product: CASSQEPQNGGLAGELFF.

This chain connects TRBV5-5 to TRBJ1-1; weak D call: TRBD1 (5 bases). CDR3 size: 14 residues. The V end lost 0 bases, the J end lost 0 bases, and 6 bases lay between the germline ends. The germline V gene has CDR1 SGHKS and CDR2 YYEKEE (reference sequence). CDR3: CASSLGQMNTEAFF. In DNA form, the CDR3 reads TGTGCCAGCAGCTTGGGACAGATGAACACTGAAGCTTTCTTT.

The chain combines TRBV7-9 with TRBJ1-5; the D is unclear. Germline V CDR1 and CDR2: SEHNR, FQNEAQ (reference sequence). This CDR3 has 16 residues. V lost 6 bases, J lost 1 base, and 16 bases lay in between. The CDR3 DNA follows: TGTGCCAGCAGTCCTGAGTCAGGATTGAGCAATCAGCCCCAGCATTTT. The encoded protein is CASSPESGLSNQPQHF.

This chain connects TRBV10-3 to TRBJ1-5; no firm D call. Trimming took 0 bases from V and 6 from J, leaving 12 bases between them. Germline loops: CDR1 ENHRY, CDR2 SYGVKD. This CDR3 is 15 amino acids long. In DNA form, the CDR3 reads TGTGCCATCAGTGAGTCTCTAGGGAGGACTCAGCCCCAGCATTTT. Protein: CAISESLGRTQPQHF.

J is TRBJ2-1 and V is TRBV5-1; TRBD1 agrees at 8 bases. In germline, CDR1 is SGHRS, CDR2 YFSETQ. After removal of 2 bases from V and 2 bases from J, the junction contained 21 bases not matched to a gene. This CDR3 comprises 21 residues. In DNA, the CDR3 is TGCGCCAGCAGCTTTCTCACCGGGACAGGTACTCGATTTACACCCTACAATGAGCAGTTCTTC. Translating it yields CASSFLTGTGTRFTPYNEQFF.

V and J are TRBV30 and TRBJ1-5; D ambiguous. The germline V gene encodes CDR1 GTSNPN and CDR2 SVGIG (reference sequence). The CDR3 extends over 13 amino acids. V lost 2 bases, J lost 4 bases, and 9 bases lay in between. This CDR3 reads CAWSWRNNQPQHF. The CDR3 nucleotides read TGTGCCTGGAGTTGGAGGAATAATCAGCCCCAGCATTTT.

The chain couples TRBV6-5 to TRBJ1-1, with TRBD1 matching 7 bases. Germline V CDR1 and CDR2: MNHEY, SVGAGI. This CDR3 contains 13 residues. V dropped 6 bases and J dropped 2; count of bases not matched to a gene: 3. CDR3 residues: CASRDRVNTEAFF. The DNA for the CDR3 is TGTGCCAGCAGAGACAGGGTAAACACTGAAGCTTTCTTT.

The J gene is TRBJ2-1, the V gene TRBV24-1, with 7 nucleotides matching TRBD2. The CDR3 covers 20 residues. The germline V gene encodes CDR1 KGHDR and CDR2 SFDVKD. V was pared by 2 bases and J by 12 bases, with 27 bases of the junction left unmatched. CDR3 coding DNA: TGTGCCACCAGTGATTCCACTGGAGGGGCGTGGGACTACGACTCTCGGGGGCAGTTCTTC. Translated: CATSDSTGGAWDYDSRGQFF.